The present T cell receptor beta chain was sequenced within a study of cytomegalovirus exposure and HLA in healthy donors. The study's findings and limits: Specific recognition of CMV antigens was confirmed in vitro for a few chains (all CMV-associated). Beyond CMV serostatus, there was no information to go on about immune exposure.

Note on this clone: Its antigen remains unidentified.

The PCR employed 60 Vbeta primers together with 13 Jbeta primers. The method was immunoSEQ multiplex PCR; TCRdb's version includes in-frame clones alone and lacks a portion of them. Its clone listing holds 150,000 or so clones. Regarding donors, all were healthy bone marrow donors. This clonotype was obtained from a young man in good health and CMV-seronegative. The specimen sequenced was PBMCs.

The CDR3 sequence is CASSQELSVPGELFF. The CDR3 DNA is TGCGCCAGCAGCCAAGAACTTAGCGTTCCCGGGGAGCTGTTTTTT. This chain connects TRBV4-3 to TRBJ2-2; TRBD2 might be the D (5 bases). Between the trimmed V and J ends, which lost 0 bases and 6 bases, there was a span of 11 bases. The CDR3 has 15 amino acids. Germline V gene sequence: CDR1 LGHNA, CDR2 YSLEER.